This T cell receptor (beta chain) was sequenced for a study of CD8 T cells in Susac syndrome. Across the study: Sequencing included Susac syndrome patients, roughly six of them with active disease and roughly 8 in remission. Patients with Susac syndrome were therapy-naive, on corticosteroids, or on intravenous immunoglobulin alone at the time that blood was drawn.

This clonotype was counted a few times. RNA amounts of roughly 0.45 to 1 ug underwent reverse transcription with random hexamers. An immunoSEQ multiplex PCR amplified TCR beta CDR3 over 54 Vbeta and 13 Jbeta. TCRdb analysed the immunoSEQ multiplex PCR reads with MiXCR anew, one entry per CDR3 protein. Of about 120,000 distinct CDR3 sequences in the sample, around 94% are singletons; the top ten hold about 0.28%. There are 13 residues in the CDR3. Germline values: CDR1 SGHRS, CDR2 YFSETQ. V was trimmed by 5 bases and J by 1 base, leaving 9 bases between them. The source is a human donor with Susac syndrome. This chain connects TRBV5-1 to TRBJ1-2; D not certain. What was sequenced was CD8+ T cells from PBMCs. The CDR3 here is CASSQDRNYGYTF. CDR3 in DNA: TGCGCCAGCAGTCAGGACCGTAACTATGGCTACACCTTC.